This is a list of T cell receptor beta chains from one sample in a study of T cells in tuberculosis. The protocol was immunoSEQ multiplex PCR, while the TCRdb copy is restricted to in-frame clones and leaves out a portion. The data hold under 50,000 clones, with roughly 94% observed a single time. Sequencing was performed on PBMCs, taken at tuberculosis diagnosis. Every receptor here comes from an adult with tuberculosis. The conserved cysteine and the conserved F or W are not part of the CDR3 here. The order of the fields is J gene, clone size, D gene, V gene, CDR3 protein. D genes are given only for firm matches. Rows give clone size only sometimes, using once, few, many, or a class for an expanded clone.

TRBJ1-2	-	TRBD1	TRBV7-9	ASSFTGGNYGYT
TRBJ1-2	-	TRBD1	TRBV7-2	ASSSTGGRASGYT
TRBJ1-5	once	TRBD1	TRBV27	ASSWTGDQPQH
TRBJ2-7	medium-sized	-	TRBV27	ASSSTSNSYEQY
TRBJ2-7	-	-	TRBV27	ASSRRPTDAIYEQY
TRBJ1-1	-	TRBD1	TRBV5-1	ASSAAGTGAAEAF
TRBJ2-2	-	TRBD1	TRBV11-3	ASSPGTGGMGELF
TRBJ1-1	-	-	TRBV9	ASSPQTDFPPKAF
TRBJ1-1	once	TRBD1	TRBV27	ASSNRQGRNTEAF
TRBJ2-1	-	TRBD2	TRBV5-6	ASSSGGGGYNEQF
TRBJ2-3	-	-	TRBV2	ASSEWGDSTDTQY
TRBJ1-3	once	-	TRBV5-1	ASSVQGQDTIY
TRBJ1-4	-	-	TRBV29-1	SVARGEKLF
TRBJ2-7	-	-	TRBV5-6	ASSFGTMVYEQY
TRBJ2-2	once	-	TRBV4-3	ASSPSPQTNTGELF
TRBJ2-3	-	TRBD1	TRBV18	ASLSLGGAETDTQY
TRBJ1-2	-	TRBD1	TRBV5-1	ASSFEGQSYGYT
TRBJ2-2	-	-	TRBV7-2	ASSLWPGELF
TRBJ1-5	once	-	TRBV5-1	ASSLVGGEPQH
TRBJ2-5	-	TRBD1	TRBV25-1	ASSEWRTGGQETQY
TRBJ2-7	-	-	TRBV5-6	ASSQTGLGHYEQY
TRBJ1-3	-	TRBD1	TRBV9	ASSVEGQGAGNTIY
TRBJ1-5	once	-	TRBV2	ASSPGNSNQPQH
TRBJ1-1	-	-	TRBV15	ATSREGGTEAF
TRBJ2-1	once	-	TRBV19	ASSIRWSYNEQF
TRBJ1-2	-	TRBD1	TRBV9	ASSVTRTGAQNYGYT
TRBJ2-7	-	TRBD1	TRBV28	ASSPRTGGEQY
TRBJ1-5	-	TRBD1	TRBV18	ASSEDRVNQPQH
TRBJ1-1	-	-	TRBV9	ASSVDGGSSTEAF
TRBJ2-7	-	TRBD2	TRBV18	ASSPGSGGAYEQY
TRBJ1-1	-	TRBD1	TRBV10-1	ASSDPGQGPTEAF
TRBJ2-3	-	-	TRBV4-3	ASSQAGRGPTDTQY
TRBJ1-5	-	-	TRBV2	ASTAGQYQPQH
TRBJ1-5	-	-	TRBV15	ATSRDMGLYSNQPQH
TRBJ1-6	once	TRBD1	TRBV14	ASSQGGQGARYNSPLH
TRBJ2-5	-	TRBD2	TRBV29-1	SVLAGNQGETQY
TRBJ2-1	-	-	TRBV20-1	SAGKQF